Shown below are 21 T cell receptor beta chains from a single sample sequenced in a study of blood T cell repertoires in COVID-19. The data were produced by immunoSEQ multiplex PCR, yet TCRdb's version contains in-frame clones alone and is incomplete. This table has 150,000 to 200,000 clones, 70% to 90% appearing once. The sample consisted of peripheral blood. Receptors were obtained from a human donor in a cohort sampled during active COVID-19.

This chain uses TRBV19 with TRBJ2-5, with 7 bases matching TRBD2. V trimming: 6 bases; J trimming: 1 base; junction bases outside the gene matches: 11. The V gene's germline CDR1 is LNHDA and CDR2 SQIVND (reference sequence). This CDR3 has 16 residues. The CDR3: CASSRFAPSGQETQYF. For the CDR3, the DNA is TGTGCCAGTAGCCGATTCGCCCCTAGCGGCCAAGAGACCCAGTACTTC.

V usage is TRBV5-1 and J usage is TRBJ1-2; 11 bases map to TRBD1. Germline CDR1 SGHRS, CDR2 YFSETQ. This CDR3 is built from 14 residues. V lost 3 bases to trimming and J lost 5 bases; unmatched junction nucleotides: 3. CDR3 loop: CASSSGQGAYGYTF. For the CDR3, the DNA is TGCGCCAGCAGCTCCGGACAGGGGGCTTATGGCTACACCTTC. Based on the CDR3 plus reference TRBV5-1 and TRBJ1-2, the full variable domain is KAGVTQTPRYLIKTRGQQVTLSCSPISGHRSVSWYQQTPGQGLQFLFEYFSETQRNKGNFPGRFSGRQFSNSRSEMNVSTLELGDSALYLCASSSGQGAYGYTFGSGTRLTVV.

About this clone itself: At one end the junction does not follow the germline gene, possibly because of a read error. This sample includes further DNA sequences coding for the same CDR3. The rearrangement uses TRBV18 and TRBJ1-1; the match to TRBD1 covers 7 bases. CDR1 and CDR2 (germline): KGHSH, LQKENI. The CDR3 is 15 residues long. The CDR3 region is CASSPPGQMNTEAFF. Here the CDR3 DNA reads TGTGCCAGCTCACCTCCGGGACAGATGAATACTGAAGCTTTCTTT.

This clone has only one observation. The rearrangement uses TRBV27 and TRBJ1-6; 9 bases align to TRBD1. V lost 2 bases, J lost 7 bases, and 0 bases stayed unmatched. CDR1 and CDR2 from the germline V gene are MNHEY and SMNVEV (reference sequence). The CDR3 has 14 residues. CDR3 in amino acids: CASSLGQGNSPLHF. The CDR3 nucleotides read TGTGCCAGCAGTTTAGGACAGGGGAATTCACCCCTCCACTTT.

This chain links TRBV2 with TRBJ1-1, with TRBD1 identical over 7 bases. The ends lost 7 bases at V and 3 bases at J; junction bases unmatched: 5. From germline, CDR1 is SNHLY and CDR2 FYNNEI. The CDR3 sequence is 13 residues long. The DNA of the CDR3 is TGTGCCAGCACCGGGGACAGTGACACTGAAGCTTTCTTT. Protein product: CASTGDSDTEAFF.

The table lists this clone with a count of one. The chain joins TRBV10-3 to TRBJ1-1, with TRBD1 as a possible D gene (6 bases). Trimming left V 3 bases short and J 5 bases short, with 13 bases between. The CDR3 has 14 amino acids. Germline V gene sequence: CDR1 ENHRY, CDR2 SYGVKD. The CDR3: CAISDAGARTEAFF. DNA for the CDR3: TGTGCCATCAGTGACGCAGGGGCGCGGACTGAAGCTTTCTTT.

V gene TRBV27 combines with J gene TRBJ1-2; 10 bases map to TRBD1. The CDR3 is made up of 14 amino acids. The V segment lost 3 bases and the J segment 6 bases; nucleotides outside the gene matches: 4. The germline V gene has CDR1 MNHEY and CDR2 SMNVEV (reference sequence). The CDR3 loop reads CASSLTGGLDGYTF. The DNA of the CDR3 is TGTGCCAGCAGTTTGACAGGGGGCTTAGATGGCTACACCTTC.

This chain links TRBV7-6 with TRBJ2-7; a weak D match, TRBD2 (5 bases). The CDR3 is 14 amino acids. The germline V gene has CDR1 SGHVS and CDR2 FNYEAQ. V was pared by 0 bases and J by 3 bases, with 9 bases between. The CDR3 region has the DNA TGTGCCAGCAGCTTAGCCAGCGGCAACTACGAGCAGTACTTC. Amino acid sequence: CASSLASGNYEQYF.

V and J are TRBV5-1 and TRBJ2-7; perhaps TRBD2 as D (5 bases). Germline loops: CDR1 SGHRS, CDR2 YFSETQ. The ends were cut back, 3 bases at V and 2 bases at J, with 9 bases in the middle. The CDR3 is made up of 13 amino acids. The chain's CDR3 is CASSSGSTYEQYF. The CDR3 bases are TGCGCCAGCAGCTCGGGGTCAACCTACGAGCAGTACTTC.

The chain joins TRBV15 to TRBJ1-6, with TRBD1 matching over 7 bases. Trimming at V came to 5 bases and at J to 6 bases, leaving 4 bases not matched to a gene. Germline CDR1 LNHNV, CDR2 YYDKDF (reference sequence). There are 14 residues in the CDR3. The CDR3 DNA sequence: TGTGCCACCAGCCTGGGACAGAGTAATTCACCCCTCCACTTT. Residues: CATSLGQSNSPLHF.

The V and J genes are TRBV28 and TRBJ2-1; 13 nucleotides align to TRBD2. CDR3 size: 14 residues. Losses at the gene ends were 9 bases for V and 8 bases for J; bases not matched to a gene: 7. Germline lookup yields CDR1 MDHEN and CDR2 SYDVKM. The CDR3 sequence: CASGVGLAGDEQFF. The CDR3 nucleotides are TGTGCCAGTGGGGTTGGACTAGCGGGAGATGAGCAGTTCTTC. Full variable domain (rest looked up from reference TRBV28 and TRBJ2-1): DVKVTQSSRYLVKRTGEKVFLECVQDMDHENMFWYRQDPGLGLRLIYFSYDVKMKEKGDIPEGYSVSREKKERFSLILESASTNQTSMYLCASGVGLAGDEQFFGPGTRLTVL.

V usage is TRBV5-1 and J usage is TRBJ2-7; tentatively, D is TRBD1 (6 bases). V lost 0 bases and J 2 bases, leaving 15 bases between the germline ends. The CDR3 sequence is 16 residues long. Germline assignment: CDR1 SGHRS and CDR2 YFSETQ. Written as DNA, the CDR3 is TGCGCCAGCAGCTTGGGCCGGACAGATGGCCCCTACGAGCAGTACTTC. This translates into CASSLGRTDGPYEQYF.

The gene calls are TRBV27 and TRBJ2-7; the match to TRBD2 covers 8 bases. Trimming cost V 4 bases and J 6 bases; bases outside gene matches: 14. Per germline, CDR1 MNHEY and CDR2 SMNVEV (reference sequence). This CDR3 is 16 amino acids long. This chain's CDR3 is CASSSASGLAFGEQYF. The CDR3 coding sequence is TGTGCCAGCAGTTCCGCTAGCGGGTTGGCTTTCGGCGAGCAGTACTTC.

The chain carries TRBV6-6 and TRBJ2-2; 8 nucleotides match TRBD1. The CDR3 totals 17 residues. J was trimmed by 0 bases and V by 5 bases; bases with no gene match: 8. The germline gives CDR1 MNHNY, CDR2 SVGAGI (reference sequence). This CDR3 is CASSPGTGVTNTGELFF. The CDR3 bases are TGTGCCAGCAGTCCCGGGACAGGCGTAACGAACACCGGGGAGCTGTTTTTT.

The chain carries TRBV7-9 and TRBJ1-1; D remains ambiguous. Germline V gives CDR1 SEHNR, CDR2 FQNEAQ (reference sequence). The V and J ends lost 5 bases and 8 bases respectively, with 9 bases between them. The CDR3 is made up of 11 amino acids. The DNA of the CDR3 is TGTGCCAGCAGCGTGTCGGGGGAAGCTTTCTTT. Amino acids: CASSVSGEAFF.

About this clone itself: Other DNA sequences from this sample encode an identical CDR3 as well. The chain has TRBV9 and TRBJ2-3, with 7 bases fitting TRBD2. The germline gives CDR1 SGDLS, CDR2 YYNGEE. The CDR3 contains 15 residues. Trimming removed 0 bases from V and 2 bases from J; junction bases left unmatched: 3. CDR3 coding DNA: TGTGCCAGCAGCGTAGGCCGGGGGGTCACAGATACGCAGTATTTT. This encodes CASSVGRGVTDTQYF.

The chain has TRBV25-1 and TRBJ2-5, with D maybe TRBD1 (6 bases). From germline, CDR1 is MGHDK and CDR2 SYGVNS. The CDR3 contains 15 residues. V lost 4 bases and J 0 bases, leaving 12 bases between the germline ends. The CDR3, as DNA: TGTGCCAGCAGTGGTACAGGGCGGAACCAAGAGACCCAGTACTTC. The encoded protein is CASSGTGRNQETQYF.

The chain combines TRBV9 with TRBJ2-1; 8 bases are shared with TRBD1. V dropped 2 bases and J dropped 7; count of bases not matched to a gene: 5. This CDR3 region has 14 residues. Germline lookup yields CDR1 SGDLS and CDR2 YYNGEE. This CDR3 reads CASSVGQGGNEQFF. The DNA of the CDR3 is TGTGCCAGCAGCGTCGGACAGGGAGGTAATGAGCAGTTCTTC.

CDR3 protein: CASTPGGGSETQYF. The CDR3 coding sequence is TGTGCCAGCACCCCAGGAGGGGGCAGTGAGACCCAGTACTTC. J is TRBJ2-5 and V is TRBV6-5; possibly TRBD1 for D (7 bases). Per germline, CDR1 MNHEY and CDR2 SVGAGI. The ends were cut back, 7 bases at V and 5 bases at J, with 17 bases in the middle. The CDR3 has 14 amino acids.

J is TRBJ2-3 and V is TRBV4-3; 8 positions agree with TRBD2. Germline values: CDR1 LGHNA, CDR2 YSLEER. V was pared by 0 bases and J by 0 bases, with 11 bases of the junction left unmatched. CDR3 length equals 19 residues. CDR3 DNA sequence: TGCGCCAGCAGCCAAGAGAGGCTGGCGGGGGGCCTAAGCACAGATACGCAGTATTTT. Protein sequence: CASSQERLAGGLSTDTQYF.

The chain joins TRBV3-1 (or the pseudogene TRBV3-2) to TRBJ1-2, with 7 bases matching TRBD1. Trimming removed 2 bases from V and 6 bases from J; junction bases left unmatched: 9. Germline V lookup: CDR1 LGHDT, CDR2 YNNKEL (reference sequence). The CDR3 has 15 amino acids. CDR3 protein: CASSQTLQGMDGYTF. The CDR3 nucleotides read TGTGCCAGCAGCCAAACACTACAGGGGATGGATGGCTACACCTTC.